The present TCR beta chain was sequenced within a study of T cells in women clearing cervical HPV infection. Germline V gene data show CDR1 as SGHVS and CDR2 as FQNEAQ. Trimming removed 3 bases from V and 4 bases from J; junction bases left unmatched: 7. CDR3 size: 17 residues. Sequencing used immunoSEQ multiplex PCR; TCRdb keeps in-frame clones, though not all of them. Recorded here are about 46,000 clones; the top ten clones represent about a third. On this clone itself: The read ends 3 residues shy of where the CDR3 ends; the end is completed using the germline J gene.

The chain carries TRBV7-8 and TRBJ2-1; 12 bases align to TRBD2. Sequencing was performed on blood buffy coat. The origin of this receptor is a woman between 18 and 69 years old with a cervical HPV16 infection that either progressed to CIN3+ or cleared (not recorded which). The CDR3 bases that were read are TGTGCCAGCAGCTTTTTGACTAGCGGGAGTCAGTACAATGAG. Translated: CASSFLTSGSQYNE. The entire CDR3 sequence reads CASSFLTSGSQYNEQFF.